These T cell receptor beta chains were read from a single sample in a study of T cell clones after liver transplantation. The method was immunoSEQ multiplex PCR; TCRdb's version includes in-frame clones alone and lacks a portion of them. The sample records over 100,000 clones, approximately 85% being singletons. The material sequenced was CD4+ T cells from blood, taken before liver transplant. The receptors were sampled from a human donor who received a liver transplant. CDR3s include the opening cysteine and the closing phenylalanine or tryptophan. Fields, in order: clone size, V gene, D gene, J gene, CDR3 protein, CDR3 DNA. The D gene is left open where the match is weak. A row's size may be missing; if present it is once, few, many or a size class.

once	TRBV9	-	TRBJ2-2	CASMGRTNTGELFF	TGTGCCAGCATGGGCAGGACGAACACCGGGGAGCTGTTTTTT
-	TRBV28	TRBD1	TRBJ1-2	CASSLTPGTGGASGYTF	TGTGCCAGCAGTTTGACCCCCGGGACAGGGGGCGCTAGTGGCTACACCTTC
-	TRBV7-2	-	TRBJ1-1	CASSYKNTEAFF	TGTGCCAGCAGCTACAAGAACACTGAAGCTTTCTTT
-	TRBV5-1	-	TRBJ2-5	CASSMAGEGETQYF	TGCGCCAGCAGCATGGCAGGGGAAGGTGAGACCCAGTACTTC
-	TRBV18	-	TRBJ1-5	CASSEEGRLNQPQHF	TGTGCCAGCTCAGAAGAGGGACGGTTAAATCAGCCCCAGCATTTT
-	TRBV5-6	-	TRBJ1-2	CASRNSGPSTYYGYTF	TGTGCCAGCAGGAACAGCGGACCCAGCACTTACTATGGCTACACCTTC
-	TRBV15	-	TRBJ2-7	CATSRARYSYEQYF	TGTGCCACCAGCAGAGCCCGGTACTCCTACGAGCAGTACTTC
-	TRBV7-6	TRBD1	TRBJ2-3	CASSLAGTGKYF	TGTGCCAGCAGCCTCGCCGGGACAGGGAAGTATTTT
-	TRBV18	-	TRBJ1-1	CAAGRGANTEAFF	TGTGCCGCTGGGCGGGGGGCGAACACTGAAGCTTTCTTT
-	TRBV4-1	-	TRBJ1-1	CASSQDPGGGNTEAFF	TGCGCCAGCAGCCAAGATCCCGGGGGGGGTAACACTGAAGCTTTCTTT
-	TRBV5-1	-	TRBJ2-3	CASSLIGGKGTDTQYF	TGCGCCAGCAGCTTGATCGGCGGGAAAGGCACAGATACGCAGTATTTT
-	TRBV2	-	TRBJ1-5	CASRVVGNQPQHF	TGTGCCAGCAGGGTAGTAGGCAATCAGCCCCAGCATTTT
once	TRBV5-1	-	TRBJ2-2	CASSLSGELFF	TGCGCCAGCAGCTTGTCTGGGGAGCTGTTTTTT
-	TRBV6-1	TRBD1	TRBJ2-2	CASSETGGASGELFF	TGTGCCAGCAGTGAAACAGGGGGCGCATCCGGGGAGCTGTTTTTT
-	TRBV9	TRBD2	TRBJ2-3	CASSPGTSGGFSSTDTQYF	TGTGCCAGCAGCCCCGGGACTAGCGGGGGATTTTCTAGCACAGATACGCAGTATTTT
-	TRBV30	TRBD2	TRBJ2-3	CAWSVPKGGAGSGRAKDTQYF	TGTGCCTGGAGTGTACCCAAGGGTGGGGCTGGAAGCGGGAGGGCCAAGGATACGCAGTATTTT
-	TRBV19	TRBD1	TRBJ2-1	CATTPLRQGGNEQFF	TGTGCCACTACTCCCCTTAGACAGGGGGGAAATGAGCAGTTCTTC
once	TRBV7-2	-	TRBJ2-7	CASSITSKGSYEQYF	TGTGCCAGCAGCATAACTTCCAAAGGCTCCTACGAGCAGTACTTC
-	TRBV7-2	TRBD1	TRBJ2-7	CASSLDRGLYEQYF	TGTGCCAGCAGCTTGGACAGGGGGCTTTACGAGCAGTACTTC
-	TRBV2	TRBD1	TRBJ1-1	CATRQGFDTEAFF	TGTGCCACCCGACAGGGGTTTGACACTGAAGCTTTCTTT
-	TRBV5-1	TRBD2	TRBJ2-1	CASRRSGRAEGEQFF	TGCGCCAGCAGACGGAGCGGGAGGGCCGAAGGGGAGCAGTTCTTC
-	TRBV5-4	-	TRBJ1-4	CASSLFAGSEEKLFF	TGTGCCAGCAGCTTGTTCGCAGGGAGTGAGGAAAAACTGTTTTTT
-	TRBV6-5	TRBD2	TRBJ2-5	CASSYDIAGGETQYF	TGTGCCAGCAGTTACGACATAGCGGGTGGGGAGACCCAGTACTTC
few	TRBV15	-	TRBJ2-3	CATSPGLDTQYF	TGTGCCACCTCCCCGGGCCTAGATACGCAGTATTTT
few	TRBV29-1	-	TRBJ1-2	CSVSEGYTF	TGCAGCGTTTCGGAGGGCTACACCTTC
-	TRBV5-1	TRBD1	TRBJ2-1	CASSPWDRGDEQFF	TGCGCCAGCAGCCCATGGGACAGGGGAGATGAGCAGTTCTTC
-	TRBV18	-	TRBJ2-7	CASSKREEQYF	TGTGCCAGCTCAAAAAGGGAAGAGCAGTACTTC
-	TRBV7-7	TRBD1	TRBJ2-3	CASSLGQGARADTQYF	TGTGCCAGCAGCTTGGGACAGGGGGCGAGAGCAGATACGCAGTATTTT
once	TRBV28	TRBD1	TRBJ2-7	CASNSGTGLSEQYF	TGTGCCAGCAACAGCGGGACAGGGCTCTCCGAGCAGTACTTC
-	TRBV11-2	-	TRBJ1-5	CASTTMGGSNLYSNQPQHF	TGTGCCAGCACCACAATGGGGGGCAGTAATTTATATAGCAATCAGCCCCAGCATTTT
-	TRBV5-1	-	TRBJ2-7	CASSANPGSAYEQYF	TGCGCCAGCAGCGCGAACCCGGGGTCCGCCTACGAGCAGTACTTC
-	TRBV5-4	TRBD1	TRBJ2-5	CASSLGTGGLETQYF	TGTGCCAGCAGCTTGGGGACAGGGGGCTTAGAGACCCAGTACTTC
once	TRBV6-5	TRBD1	TRBJ2-7	CASRETGKYEQYF	TGTGCCAGCAGGGAGACAGGGAAGTACGAGCAGTACTTC
-	TRBV6-4	-	TRBJ1-6	CASRADGSSNSPLHF	TGTGCCAGCAGGGCGGACGGCTCTTCCAATTCACCCCTCCACTTT
-	TRBV27	-	TRBJ1-2	CASSVTPSSFGGYTF	TGTGCCAGCAGTGTAACCCCCTCCTCGTTTGGTGGCTACACCTTC
-	TRBV7-8	-	TRBJ1-5	CASSLVGGARANQPQHF	TGTGCCAGCAGCTTAGTAGGGGGGGCAAGGGCTAATCAGCCCCAGCATTTT
once	TRBV6-5	TRBD1	TRBJ2-7	CASSYWTGRGYEQYF	TGTGCCAGCAGTTACTGGACAGGACGAGGGTACGAGCAGTACTTC
few	TRBV10-1	TRBD1	TRBJ2-1	CASSGGGPYNEQFF	TGCGCCAGCAGTGGAGGGGGCCCCTACAATGAGCAGTTCTTC
-	TRBV19	-	TRBJ1-1	CASSIMGNTEAFF	TGTGCCAGTAGTATAATGGGGAACACTGAAGCTTTCTTT
-	TRBV7-2	TRBD1	TRBJ1-2	CASSPGQGFGYTF	TGTGCCAGCAGCCCGGGACAGGGGTTTGGCTACACCTTC